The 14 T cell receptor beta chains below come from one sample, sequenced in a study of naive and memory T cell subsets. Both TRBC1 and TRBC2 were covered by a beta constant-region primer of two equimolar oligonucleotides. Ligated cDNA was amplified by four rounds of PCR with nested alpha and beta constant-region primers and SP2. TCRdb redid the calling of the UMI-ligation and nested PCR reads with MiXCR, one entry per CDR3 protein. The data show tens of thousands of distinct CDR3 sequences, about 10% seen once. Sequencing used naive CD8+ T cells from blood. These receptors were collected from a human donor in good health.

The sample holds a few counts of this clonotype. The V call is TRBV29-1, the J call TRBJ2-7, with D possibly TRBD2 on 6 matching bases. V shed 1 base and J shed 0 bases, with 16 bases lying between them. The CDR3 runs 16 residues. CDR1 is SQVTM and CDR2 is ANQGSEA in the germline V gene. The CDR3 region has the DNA TGCAGCGTTGAAGGGCGCGGCCTAGCGAACTCCTACGAGCAGTACTTC. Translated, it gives CSVEGRGLANSYEQYF.

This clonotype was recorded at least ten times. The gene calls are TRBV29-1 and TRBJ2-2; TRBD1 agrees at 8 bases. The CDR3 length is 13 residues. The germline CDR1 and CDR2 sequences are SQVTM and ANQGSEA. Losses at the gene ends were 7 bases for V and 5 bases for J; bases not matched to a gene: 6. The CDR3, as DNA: TGCAGCGGGCTCGGACAGGGAACCGGGGAGCTGTTTTTT. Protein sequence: CSGLGQGTGELFF.

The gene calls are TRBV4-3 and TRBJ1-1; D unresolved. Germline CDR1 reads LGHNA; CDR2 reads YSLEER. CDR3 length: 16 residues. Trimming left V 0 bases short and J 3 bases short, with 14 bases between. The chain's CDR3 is CASSQELNRADTEAFF. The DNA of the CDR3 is TGCGCCAGCAGCCAAGAGCTTAACAGAGCGGACACTGAAGCTTTCTTT.

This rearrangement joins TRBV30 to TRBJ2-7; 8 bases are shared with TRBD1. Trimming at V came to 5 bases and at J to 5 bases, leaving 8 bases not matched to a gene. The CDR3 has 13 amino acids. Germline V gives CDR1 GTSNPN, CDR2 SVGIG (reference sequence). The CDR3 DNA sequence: TGTGCCTGGGCACCCAGGGGGCCCCACGAGCAGTACTTC. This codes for CAWAPRGPHEQYF.

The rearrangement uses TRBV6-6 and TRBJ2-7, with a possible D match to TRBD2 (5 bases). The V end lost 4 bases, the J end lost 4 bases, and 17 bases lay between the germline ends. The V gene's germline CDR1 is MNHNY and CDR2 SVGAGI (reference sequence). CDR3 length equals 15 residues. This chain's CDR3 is CASSLVRVDSYEQYF. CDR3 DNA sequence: TGTGCCAGCAGTTTGGTGAGGGTGGACTCGTACGAGCAGTACTTC.

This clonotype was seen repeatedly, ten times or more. The CDR3 loop reads CASSPPERSYEQYF. The DNA of the CDR3 is TGTGCCAGCAGCCCCCCGGAGCGGTCCTACGAGCAGTACTTC. This chain connects TRBV4-2 to TRBJ2-7; D is possibly TRBD2 (5 bases). The CDR3 contains 14 residues. The germline V and J ends were trimmed by 4 bases and 1 base, with 11 bases remaining between them. The germline V gene has CDR1 LGHNA and CDR2 YNFKEQ.

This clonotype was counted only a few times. The CDR3 DNA reads TGCGCCAGCAGCCAACCAGGACTAGCGGCCTACAATGAGCAGTTCTTC. It yields the protein CASSQPGLAAYNEQFF. The chain carries TRBV4-1 and TRBJ2-1, with 10 nucleotides matching TRBD2. The V and J ends lost 2 bases and 2 bases, in that order; junction bases with no gene match: 3. The CDR3 length is 16 residues. Germline CDR1 reads MGHRA; CDR2 reads YSYEKL.

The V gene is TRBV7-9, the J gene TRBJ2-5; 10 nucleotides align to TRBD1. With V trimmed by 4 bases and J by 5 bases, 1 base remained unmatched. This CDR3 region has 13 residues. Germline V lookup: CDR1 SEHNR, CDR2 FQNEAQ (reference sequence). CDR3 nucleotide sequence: TGTGCCAGCAGCTCGGGACAGGGGGAGACCCAGTACTTC. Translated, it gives CASSSGQGETQYF.

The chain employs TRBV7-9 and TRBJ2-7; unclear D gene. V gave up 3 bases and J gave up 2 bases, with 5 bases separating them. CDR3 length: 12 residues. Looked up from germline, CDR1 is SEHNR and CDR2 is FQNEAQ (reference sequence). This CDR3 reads CASSFGPYEQYF. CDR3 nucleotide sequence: TGTGCCAGCAGCTTTGGCCCCTACGAGCAGTACTTC.

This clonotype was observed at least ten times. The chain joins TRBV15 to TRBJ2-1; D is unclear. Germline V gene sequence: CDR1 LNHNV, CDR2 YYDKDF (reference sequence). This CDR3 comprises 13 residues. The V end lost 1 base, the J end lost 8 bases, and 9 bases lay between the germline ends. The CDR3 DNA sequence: TGTGCCACCAGCAGAGTGGACCCGGATGAGCAGTTCTTC. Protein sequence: CATSRVDPDEQFF.

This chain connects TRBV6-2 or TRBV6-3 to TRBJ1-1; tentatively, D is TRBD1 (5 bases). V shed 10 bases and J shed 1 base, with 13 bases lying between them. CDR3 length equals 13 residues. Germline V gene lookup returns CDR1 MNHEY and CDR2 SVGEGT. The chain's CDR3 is CATVGLGNTEAFF. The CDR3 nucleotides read TGTGCCACAGTGGGGCTCGGGAACACTGAAGCTTTCTTT.

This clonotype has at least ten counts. The chain's CDR3 is CASSKPGQGANRVSNEQFF. The CDR3 bases are TGCGCCAGCAGTAAACCGGGACAGGGGGCGAATCGCGTATCCAATGAGCAGTTCTTC. V and J are TRBV10-2 and TRBJ2-1, with 12 bases that match TRBD1. Germline lookup yields CDR1 WSHSY and CDR2 SAAADI. The CDR3 extends over 19 amino acids. After removal of 5 bases from V and 6 bases from J, the junction contained 17 bases not matched to a gene.

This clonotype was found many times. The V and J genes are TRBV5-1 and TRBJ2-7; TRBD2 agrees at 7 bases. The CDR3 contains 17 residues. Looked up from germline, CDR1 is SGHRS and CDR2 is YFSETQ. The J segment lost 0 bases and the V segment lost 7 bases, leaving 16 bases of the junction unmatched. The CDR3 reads CASLPNSGRESSYEQYF. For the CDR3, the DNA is TGCGCCAGCCTTCCGAATAGCGGGCGGGAGAGCTCCTACGAGCAGTACTTC.

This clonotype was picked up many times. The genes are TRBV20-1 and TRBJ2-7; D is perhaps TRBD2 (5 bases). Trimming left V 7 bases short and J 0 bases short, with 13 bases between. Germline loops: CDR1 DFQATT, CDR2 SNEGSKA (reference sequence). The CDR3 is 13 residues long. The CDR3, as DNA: TGCAGTGTAAAACTAGGGAGCTCCTACGAGCAGTACTTC. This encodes CSVKLGSSYEQYF.